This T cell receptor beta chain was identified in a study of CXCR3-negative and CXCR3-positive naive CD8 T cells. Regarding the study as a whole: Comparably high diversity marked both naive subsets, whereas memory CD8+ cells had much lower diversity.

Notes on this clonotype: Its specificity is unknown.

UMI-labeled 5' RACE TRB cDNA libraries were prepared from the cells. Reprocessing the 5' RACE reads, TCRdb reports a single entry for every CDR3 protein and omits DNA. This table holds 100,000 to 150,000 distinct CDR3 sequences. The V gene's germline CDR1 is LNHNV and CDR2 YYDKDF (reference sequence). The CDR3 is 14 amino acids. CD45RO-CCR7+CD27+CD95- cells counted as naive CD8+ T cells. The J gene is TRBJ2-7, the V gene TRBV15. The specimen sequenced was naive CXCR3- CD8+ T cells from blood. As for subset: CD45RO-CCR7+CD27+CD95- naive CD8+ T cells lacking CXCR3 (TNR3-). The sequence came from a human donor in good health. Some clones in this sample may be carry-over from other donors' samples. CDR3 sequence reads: CATSTGDGIYEQYF.